This TCR beta chain was sequenced for a study of blood T cell repertoires in COVID-19. Overall study: There were acute and convalescent COVID-19 samples, and they came from the United States, Italy and Spain. The cDNA or gDNA used as material had been derived from T cells, B-cell-depleted T cells, or PBMCs.

Germline CDR1 is SGHTA and CDR2 is FQGNSA. This CDR3 comprises 14 residues. Losses at the gene ends were 5 bases for V and 4 bases for J; bases not matched to a gene: 6. About this clone itself: Other DNA sequences in this specimen translate into the identical CDR3.

Some clones are missing from TCRdb's copy, which holds only in-frame ones; the method was immunoSEQ multiplex PCR. The sample has approximately 120,000 clones, 85% seen once. Sequencing was carried out using peripheral blood. This clonotype was sampled from a man older than 75 with active or convalescent COVID-19. V is TRBV7-2 and J is TRBJ1-1; TRBD1 matches 8 bases. The CDR3 region has the DNA TGTGCCAGCAGCGGACAGGGCCCGGGCACTGAAGCTTTCTTT. Translated: CASSGQGPGTEAFF.